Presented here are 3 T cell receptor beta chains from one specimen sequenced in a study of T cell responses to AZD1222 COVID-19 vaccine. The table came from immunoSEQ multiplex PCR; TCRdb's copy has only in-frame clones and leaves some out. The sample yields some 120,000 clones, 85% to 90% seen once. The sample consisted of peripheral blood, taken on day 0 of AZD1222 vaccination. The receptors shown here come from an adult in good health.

CDR3 DNA sequence: TGTGCCAGTAGTATGATTGACGGAAACACCATATATTTT. Its translation is CASSMIDGNTIYF. The chain employs TRBV19 and TRBJ1-3; no clear D gene. Germline-derived CDR1 and CDR2 are LNHDA and SQIVND (reference sequence). Between the trimmed V and J ends, which lost 3 bases and 4 bases, there was a span of 7 bases. CDR3 length: 13 amino acids.

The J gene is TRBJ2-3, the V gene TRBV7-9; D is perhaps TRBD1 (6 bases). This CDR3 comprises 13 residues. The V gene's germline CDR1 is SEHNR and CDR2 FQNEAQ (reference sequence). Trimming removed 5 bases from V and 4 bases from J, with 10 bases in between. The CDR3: CASSTRGSDTQYF. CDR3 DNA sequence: TGTGCCAGCAGCACAAGGGGGTCAGATACGCAGTATTTT.

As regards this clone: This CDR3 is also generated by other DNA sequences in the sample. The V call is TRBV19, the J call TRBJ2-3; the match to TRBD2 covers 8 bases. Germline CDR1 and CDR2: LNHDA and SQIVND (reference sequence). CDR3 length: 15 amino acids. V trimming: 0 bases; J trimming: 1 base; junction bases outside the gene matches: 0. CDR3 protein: CASSIEGLGTDTQYF. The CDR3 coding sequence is TGTGCCAGTAGTATAGAGGGACTAGGCACAGATACGCAGTATTTT.